This entry lists 3 T cell receptor beta chains sequenced from one sample in a study of blood T cell repertoires in COVID-19. Using immunoSEQ multiplex PCR, the repertoire was profiled, and TCRdb retains in-frame clones only, with some absent. The data contain under 100,000 clones, 90% of them singletons. The sequenced sample consisted of peripheral blood. The receptors shown here come from a man aged 50 to 59 with acute or convalescent COVID-19.

This rearrangement joins TRBV5-4 to TRBJ2-7, with D perhaps matching TRBD2 (7 bases). Per the germline V gene, CDR1 is SGHNT and CDR2 is YYREEE (reference sequence). V was cut by 9 bases and J by 2 bases, with 15 bases left in between. This CDR3 contains 13 residues. This chain's CDR3 is CATQKGGAYEQYF. The CDR3 nucleotides are TGTGCCACACAAAAGGGGGGGGCCTACGAGCAGTACTTC.

The CDR3 reads CAWSLTSSNQPQHF. In DNA, the CDR3 is TGTGCCTGGAGTCTCACAAGTAGCAATCAGCCCCAGCATTTT. V is TRBV30 and J is TRBJ1-5; no clear D. Between the trimmed V and J ends, which lost 2 bases and 0 bases, there was a span of 8 bases. This CDR3 comprises 14 residues. The germline gives CDR1 GTSNPN, CDR2 SVGIG (reference sequence).

The gene calls are TRBV5-1 and TRBJ2-1; 9 positions agree with TRBD1. The germline V gene encodes CDR1 SGHRS and CDR2 YFSETQ. The CDR3 spans 15 residues. Losses at the gene ends were 4 bases for V and 3 bases for J; bases not matched to a gene: 5. The CDR3 sequence is CASSQGQGRYNEQFF. CDR3 DNA: TGCGCCAGCAGCCAGGGACAGGGTCGCTACAATGAGCAGTTCTTC.